This TCR beta chain was recovered during a study of graft-versus-host responses after intestinal transplantation. About the research overall: After anti-thymocyte globulin induction, recipients took tacrolimus and steroids for about 3 years.

Notes on the study in general: Peak circulating GvH clone levels tracked with early post-transplant HvG declines. Recipient marrow harbored GvH clones, some of which surfaced first in ileum or blood.

Produced via immunoSEQ multiplex PCR; TCRdb's table is partial and in-frame only. Seen here are 85,000 to 100,000 clones, around 88% observed once, and the top ten hold 1.4%. Worth noting for this clone: Its specificity is unknown.

The length of the CDR3 is 17 residues. Trimming removed 0 bases from V and 2 bases from J; junction bases left unmatched: 11. The germline V gene encodes CDR1 SGHNT and CDR2 YYREEE (reference sequence). The TCR originated in a human patient who received an intestinal transplant, so some T cells may come from the graft donor. The specimen was PBMCs, collected 255 days after intestinal transplant. The chain uses TRBV5-4 and TRBJ2-7; 7 bases are a match to TRBD2. CDR3 nucleotides: TGTGCCAGCAGCTTGGCCGGCGGAGCGGGGAGAACCTACGAGCAGTACTTC. Amino acid sequence: CASSLAGGAGRTYEQYF. Filled out from reference TRBV5-4 and TRBJ2-7, the complete variable domain reads ETGVTQSPTHLIKTRGQQVTLRCSSQSGHNTVSWYQQALGQGPQFIFQYYREEENGRGNFPPRFSGLQFPNYSSELNVNALELDDSALYLCASSLAGGAGRTYEQYFGPGTRLTVT.